The sequence of this T cell receptor beta chain was determined in a study of blood T cell repertoires in COVID-19. Turning to the study itself: Sites in the United States, Italy and Spain provided acute and convalescent COVID-19 samples. The cDNA or gDNA used as material had been derived from T cells, B-cell-depleted T cells, or PBMCs.

The V end was cut by 7 bases, the J end by 6 bases, with 12 bases between. There are 12 residues in the CDR3. Looked up from germline, CDR1 is SNHLY and CDR2 is FYNNEI. TCRdb keeps only in-frame clones here, not all; method: immunoSEQ multiplex PCR. The sample yields 250,000 to 350,000 clones, more than 80% seen once. This sequence joins TRBV2 and TRBJ1-2, with a tentative D call TRBD1 (6 bases). Sequenced: peripheral blood. The TCR comes from a woman aged 25 to 45 with active or convalescent COVID-19. CDR3 residues: CASTWGLDGYTF. In DNA form, the CDR3 reads TGTGCCAGCACATGGGGGCTCGATGGCTACACCTTC.